The 22 T cell receptor beta chains below were found in one sample sequenced in a study of T cells in Graves' hyperthyroidism and ophthalmopathy. Amplification yielded TCR beta CDR3 regions, with RNA transcripts as the source. During a first-round RT-PCR of the TCR CDR3, the HTBI primer set was used. TCRdb processed the multiplex PCR reads anew with MiXCR; each CDR3 protein has one entry. The table includes roughly 240,000 distinct CDR3 sequences, approximately 16% detected once. The sample comprised blood. These receptors originate from a woman under 30 with Graves' ophthalmopathy.

This clonotype was counted at least ten times. V and J are TRBV28 and TRBJ1-5, with D perhaps TRBD1 (6 bases). The germline gives CDR1 MDHEN, CDR2 SYDVKM. Trimming removed 3 bases from V and 0 bases from J, with 12 bases in between. The CDR3 totals 16 residues. The CDR3 sequence is CASSLWDILSNQPQHF. In DNA form, the CDR3 reads TGTGCCAGCAGTTTGTGGGACATCCTTAGCAATCAGCCCCAGCATTTT. Combining the CDR3 with reference TRBV28 and TRBJ1-5 gives the whole variable domain DVKVTQSSRYLVKRTGEKVFLECVQDMDHENMFWYRQDPGLGLRLIYFSYDVKMKEKGDIPEGYSVSREKKERFSLILESASTNQTSMYLCASSLWDILSNQPQHFGDGTRLSIL.

This clonotype was recorded many times. The V and J genes are TRBV6-5 and TRBJ2-5; either TRBD1 or TRBD2 may fit D (5 bases each). Per germline, CDR1 MNHEY and CDR2 SVGAGI. V was trimmed by 2 bases and J by 4 bases, leaving 17 bases between them. CDR3 size: 16 residues. The CDR3 here is CASSYVGQGVRETQYF. In DNA, the CDR3 is TGTGCCAGCAGTTACGTCGGCCAGGGAGTTCGAGAGACCCAGTACTTC.

This clonotype came up many times. V is TRBV28 and J is TRBJ1-5; D gene ambiguous. The CDR3 has 13 amino acids. Germline CDR1 MDHEN, CDR2 SYDVKM. The V end was cut by 3 bases, the J end by 4 bases, with 7 bases between. CDR3 coding DNA: TGTGCCAGCAGTTTTAGGGAGAATCAGCCCCAGCATTTT. Translation gives CASSFRENQPQHF.

This clonotype was counted at least ten times. The chain has TRBV30 and TRBJ2-1; TRBD2 matches at 13 bases. With 2 bases clipped from V and 4 bases from J, the junction kept 8 bases outside the gene matches. The CDR3 totals 17 residues. From germline, CDR1 is GTSNPN and CDR2 SVGIG (reference sequence). CDR3 in DNA: TGTGCCTGGAGTCCCACTAGCGGGGGGGCCGGTTACAATGAGCAGTTCTTC. Its translation: CAWSPTSGGAGYNEQFF.

There are a few counts of this clonotype. The chain is built from TRBV19 and TRBJ2-7, with a tentative D call TRBD1 (5 bases). V was clipped by 5 bases and J by 5 bases, with 13 bases between them. There are 13 residues in the CDR3. Per the germline V gene, CDR1 is LNHDA and CDR2 is SQIVND (reference sequence). This CDR3 reads CASSGFRAHEQYF. In nucleotides, the CDR3 is TGTGCCAGTAGTGGGTTCAGGGCCCACGAGCAGTACTTC.

This clonotype has at least ten counts. V gene TRBV24-1 combines with J gene TRBJ2-5, with D uncertain. V was clipped by 5 bases and J by 9 bases, with 12 bases between them. Germline V lookup: CDR1 KGHDR, CDR2 SFDVKD. The CDR3 totals 12 residues. CDR3 sequence reads: CATSGPQPAQYF. DNA for the CDR3: TGTGCCACCAGTGGCCCGCAACCGGCCCAGTACTTC.

This clonotype was counted only a few times. The chain is built from TRBV4-1 and TRBJ2-6, with D uncertain. The CDR3 runs 14 residues. Trimming cost V 4 bases and J 4 bases, with 8 bases left between them. Germline CDR1 is MGHRA and CDR2 is YSYEKL. The CDR3 loop is CASSPVAGANVLTF. Here the CDR3 DNA reads TGCGCCAGCAGCCCAGTCGCAGGGGCCAACGTCCTGACTTTC.

This clonotype was seen repeatedly, ten times or more. The V gene is TRBV6-1, the J gene TRBJ2-2; TRBD2 matches 10 bases. This CDR3 has 17 amino acids. The J segment lost 0 bases and the V segment lost 5 bases, leaving 6 bases of the junction unmatched. Germline CDR1 reads MNHNS; CDR2 reads SASEGT. CDR3 loop: CASSFIAGGANTGELFF. As DNA, the CDR3 is TGTGCCAGCAGTTTCATAGCGGGGGGCGCGAACACCGGGGAGCTGTTTTTT.

This clonotype was found many times. The chain joins TRBV6-1 to TRBJ1-2, with a tentative D call TRBD1 (5 bases). V was shortened by 4 bases and J by 2 bases, with 11 bases between the two germline ends. The CDR3 contains 14 residues. In germline, CDR1 is MNHNS, CDR2 SASEGT. CDR3 bases: TGTGCCAGCAGTGGCAGTGGGACCAACTATGGCTACACCTTC. This gives the protein CASSGSGTNYGYTF.

The table lists this clonotype with a count of one. The germline gene is not matched at one end of the junction; a read error may be the cause. The chain joins TRBV7-3 to TRBJ2-2; 8 bases map to TRBD1. The CDR3 is 15 amino acids. Germline lookup yields CDR1 SGHTA and CDR2 FQGTGA. The CDR3 sequence is CDSSSGTGNTGELFF. Written as DNA, the CDR3 is TGTGACAGCAGCTCTGGGACAGGGAACACCGGGGAGCTGTTTTTT. The full variable domain, its missing parts supplied by reference TRBV7-3 and TRBJ2-2, is GAGVSQTPSNKVTEKGKYVELRCDPISGHTALYWYRQSLGQGPEFLIYFQGTGAADDSGLPNDRFFAVRPEGSVSTLKIQRTERGDSAVYLCDSSSGTGNTGELFFGEGSRLTVL.

Of note for this clonotype: Being one base from a much bigger clone, this may be a read error. This chain links TRBV19 with TRBJ2-1; TRBD2 matches 9 bases. Germline values: CDR1 LNHDA, CDR2 SQIVND (reference sequence). The V segment lost 2 bases and the J segment 1 base; nucleotides outside the gene matches: 6. The CDR3 is 17 residues long. This CDR3 is CASSIFSSGRSYNEQFF. In nucleotides, the CDR3 is TGTGCCAGTAGTATATTTAGTAGCGGGAGATCCTACAATGAGCAGTTCTTC.

This clonotype has ten or more counts. The gene calls are TRBV7-2 and TRBJ2-7; D tentatively reads TRBD1 or TRBD2 (5 bases each). CDR1 is SGHTA, CDR2 FQGNSA, per germline. Trimming stripped 0 bases from V and 3 bases from J, with 27 bases between. This CDR3 is 20 amino acids long. The CDR3 region is CASSLAGVGQAGSRYYEQYF. CDR3 nucleotide sequence: TGTGCCAGCAGCTTAGCGGGGGTGGGGCAGGCGGGTTCCCGCTACTACGAGCAGTACTTC.

As regards this clonotype: This may stem from a read error, because a much larger clone lies one nucleotide away. In DNA, the CDR3 is TGTGCCAGCTCATCACGGGGTGAGGGTCTCATATATTTT. Amino acids: CASSSRGEGLIYF. The V gene is TRBV18, the J gene TRBJ1-3; D call uncertain. Between the trimmed V and J ends, which lost 5 bases and 12 bases, there was a span of 17 bases. The CDR3 is made up of 13 amino acids. The V gene's germline CDR1 is KGHSH and CDR2 LQKENI.

In its sample, this clonotype was seen many times. This chain connects TRBV18 to TRBJ2-7; D possibly corresponds to TRBD2 (6 bases). This CDR3 spans 15 amino acids. Trimming took 4 bases from V and 2 from J, leaving 15 bases between them. Germline CDR1 and CDR2: KGHSH and LQKENI. DNA of the CDR3: TGTGCCAGCTCACGGCCGGGACTTACGACCTACGAGCAGTACTTC. This encodes CASSRPGLTTYEQYF.

This clonotype was seen at least ten times. The J gene is TRBJ1-4, the V gene TRBV2; D remains ambiguous. The CDR3 runs to 15 residues. The ends were cut back, 7 bases at V and 2 bases at J, with 14 bases in the middle. The germline V gene has CDR1 SNHLY and CDR2 FYNNEI. CDR3 DNA sequence: TGTGCCAGCAAGAGCTCGGACCGGACTAATGAAAAACTGTTTTTT. This gives the protein CASKSSDRTNEKLFF.

This clonotype appeared many times. The chain recombines TRBV5-6 with TRBJ2-2; D possibly matches TRBD1 or TRBD2 (5 bases each). The ends were cut back, 0 bases at V and 2 bases at J, with 8 bases in the middle. The CDR3 sequence is 15 residues long. Looked up from germline, CDR1 is SGHDT and CDR2 is YYEEEE. The CDR3 sequence: CASSLAGTNTGELFF. CDR3 nucleotides: TGTGCCAGCAGCTTGGCCGGGACCAACACCGGGGAGCTGTTTTTT.

This rearrangement joins TRBV19 to TRBJ1-4; no clear D. Trimming pared 3 bases from V and 8 bases from J, leaving 7 bases between. The CDR3 is made up of 12 amino acids. Germline-derived CDR1 and CDR2 are LNHDA and SQIVND (reference sequence). CDR3 nucleotide sequence: TGTGCCAGTAGTATTAATCAGGAAAAACTGTTTTTT. Translating it yields CASSINQEKLFF.

The chain recombines TRBV2 with TRBJ2-5; TRBD1 matches 10 bases. V lost 6 bases, J lost 5 bases, and 9 bases stayed unmatched. The CDR3 is 15 residues long. Germline values: CDR1 SNHLY, CDR2 FYNNEI. The CDR3: CASRRDRGREETQYF. DNA for the CDR3: TGTGCCAGCAGACGAGACAGGGGGCGTGAGGAGACCCAGTACTTC.

About this clonotype: A much larger clone differs by one base, so this may be a read error. The chain uses TRBV12-3 or TRBV12-4 and TRBJ2-6; perhaps TRBD2 as D (7 bases). This CDR3 is built from 16 residues. V was pared by 3 bases and J by 2 bases, with 11 bases between. The CDR3 sequence is CASSLRGPTGANVLTF. The CDR3 DNA follows: TGTGCCAGCAGTTTGCGGGGGCCTACTGGGGCCAACGTCCTGACTTTC.

This clonotype was detected many times. V is TRBV6-5 and J is TRBJ2-2, with 8 bases aligning to TRBD1. In germline, CDR1 is MNHEY, CDR2 SVGAGI. The CDR3 is made up of 15 amino acids. V shed 2 bases, J shed 3 bases, and the junction held 2 bases outside the gene matches. CDR3: CASSYRDRYTGELFF. CDR3 in DNA: TGTGCCAGCAGTTACAGGGACAGGTACACCGGGGAGCTGTTTTTT.

This clonotype was seen ten or more times. This chain connects TRBV24-1 to TRBJ2-6; D possibly uses TRBD1 or TRBD2 (5 bases each). This CDR3 is built from 16 residues. CDR1 is KGHDR and CDR2 is SFDVKD in the germline V gene. V was shortened by 9 bases and J by 0 bases, with 14 bases between the two germline ends. In nucleotides, the CDR3 is TGTGCCACCGGGGACGCATCCTTCTCTGGGGCCAACGTCCTGACTTTC. Protein: CATGDASFSGANVLTF.

This clonotype showed up many times. This sequence joins TRBV12-3 or TRBV12-4 and TRBJ2-1, with a possible D match to TRBD2 (6 bases). The CDR3 has 13 residues. The V gene lost 10 bases and the J gene lost 5 bases, with 15 bases spanning the gap. Here the CDR3 reads CANSLAENNEQFF. The CDR3 nucleotides read TGTGCCAACTCACTAGCAGAGAACAATGAGCAGTTCTTC.